This T cell receptor (beta chain) is from a study of blood T cell repertoires in COVID-19. This clone was found a few times. The assay was immunoSEQ multiplex PCR, and TCRdb's table has in-frame clones only and misses some. The top ten clones hold 1.2% of a sample with a few hundred thousand clones, more than 75% of them seen once. This CDR3 is built from 17 residues. The V end was cut by 3 bases, the J end by 10 bases, with 24 bases between. CDR1 LNHNV and CDR2 YYDKDF come from the germline V gene (reference sequence). V gene TRBV15 combines with J gene TRBJ1-4, with D possibly matching TRBD1 (6 bases). Sequencing was done on a sample of PBMCs or T cells enriched from blood (not recorded which). This sequence originates from a woman between 18 and 29 years old who had recovered from COVID-19. CDR3 amino acids: CATSSPEVKGRGGKLFF. CDR3 bases: TGTGCCACCAGCAGCCCGGAGGTGAAGGGGAGGGGGGGAAAACTGTTTTTT.